The 3 T cell receptor beta chains in this list originate from one sample, sequenced in a study of blood T cell repertoires in COVID-19. Method: immunoSEQ multiplex PCR; TCRdb's copy keeps in-frame clones and lacks some. The table has about 150,000 clones, around 90% seen once. Sequences were obtained from peripheral blood. These receptors came from a woman aged 60-70 years with active or convalescent COVID-19.

The gene calls are TRBV7-2 and TRBJ2-2; tentatively, D is TRBD1 (6 bases). The CDR3 is made up of 14 amino acids. The V end was cut by 0 bases, the J end by 7 bases, with 9 bases between. Germline loops: CDR1 SGHTA, CDR2 FQGNSA. CDR3 amino acids: CASSLAGAHGELFF. CDR3 in DNA: TGTGCCAGCAGCTTAGCGGGGGCTCACGGGGAGCTGTTTTTT.

V is TRBV13 and J is TRBJ2-2, with D hard to call. The CDR3 extends over 12 amino acids. Trimming took off 3 bases at V and 5 bases at J, with 4 bases between the two ends. The germline gives CDR1 PRHDT, CDR2 FYEKMQ (reference sequence). The CDR3 region has the DNA TGTGCCAGCAGCTTTCCTACCGGGGAGCTGTTTTTT. It yields the protein CASSFPTGELFF. Combining the CDR3 with reference TRBV13 and TRBJ2-2 gives the whole variable domain AAGVIQSPRHLIKEKRETATLKCYPIPRHDTVYWYQQGPGQDPQFLISFYEKMQSDKGSIPDRFSAQQFSDYHSELNMSSLELGDSALYFCASSFPTGELFFGEGSRLTVL.

This rearrangement joins TRBV2 to TRBJ1-2; D remains ambiguous. V was trimmed by 7 bases and J by 2 bases, leaving 8 bases between them. CDR1 and CDR2 (germline): SNHLY, FYNNEI. The CDR3 sequence is 12 residues long. CDR3 in amino acids: CASKQTNYGYTF. CDR3 DNA sequence: TGTGCCAGCAAACAGACCAACTATGGCTACACCTTC.